The subject of this entry is one TCR beta chain. The sample belongs to a study of T cell responses to AZD1222 COVID-19 vaccine. The CDR3 has 14 residues. Between the trimmed V and J ends, which lost 5 bases and 0 bases, there was a span of 10 bases. Germline assignment: CDR1 MRHNA and CDR2 SNTAGT. Repertoires were generated with immunoSEQ multiplex PCR, while TCRdb's copy carries only in-frame clones and drops some. The sample lists 150,000 to 200,000 clones, just over 90% occurring once. The rearrangement joins TRBV6-4 to TRBJ1-2; D is uncertain. The TCR sequence derives from an adult who received the AZD1222 COVID-19 vaccine. Sequences were derived from peripheral blood, sampled 28 days after the second AZD1222 dose. Written as DNA, the CDR3 is TGTGCCAGCAGTCCGGACGACGCTAACTATGGCTACACCTTC. This sequence encodes CASSPDDANYGYTF.